This TCR beta chain was found in a study of technical replicates of blood from a few donors. V was pared by 8 bases and J by 8 bases, with 2 bases of the junction left unmatched. This CDR3 contains 12 residues. CDR1 is SGHRS and CDR2 is YFSETQ in the germline V gene. The table came from immunoSEQ multiplex PCR; TCRdb's copy has only in-frame clones and leaves some out. The sample shows 40,000 to 60,000 clones, 80% to 95% of them seen only once. Sequencing used PBMCs. The receptor's source is a human donor in good health. Some clones in this sample may be carry-over from other donors' samples. The chain employs TRBV5-1 and TRBJ1-4; 11 bases fit TRBD1. CDR3 DNA sequence: TGCGCCAGTGGGACAGGGGGAGAAAAACTGTTTTTT. Translated: CASGTGGEKLFF.